This entry lists 26 T cell receptor beta chains sequenced from one sample in a study of T cell changes during pregnancy in multiple sclerosis. Using immunoSEQ multiplex PCR, the repertoire was profiled, and TCRdb retains in-frame clones only, with some absent. The data show just under 45,000 clones, about 96% seen once. Specimen: peripheral blood, collected in the second trimester of pregnancy. The receptors come from a female donor with multiple sclerosis, enrolled in a pregnancy study.

The chain couples TRBV6-1 to TRBJ1-2; 7 positions agree with TRBD1. The CDR3 loop spans 14 amino acids. Per the germline V gene, CDR1 is MNHNS and CDR2 is SASEGT. V lost 6 bases to trimming and J lost 8 bases; unmatched junction nucleotides: 12. The CDR3 DNA follows: TGTGCCAGCAGGCACACAGGGGTGCAAGGAGGCTACACCTTC. Its translation: CASRHTGVQGGYTF.

The gene calls are TRBV18 and TRBJ1-1, with D possibly matching TRBD1 (5 bases). This CDR3 contains 15 residues. V was trimmed by 3 bases and J by 5 bases, leaving 16 bases between them. CDR1 and CDR2 (germline): KGHSH, LQKENI. This chain's CDR3 is CASSPETALGTEAFF. CDR3 in DNA: TGTGCCAGCTCACCGGAGACAGCCCTGGGGACTGAAGCTTTCTTT.

The chain combines TRBV5-1 with TRBJ2-5, with D perhaps TRBD2 (6 bases). This CDR3 has 15 amino acids. CDR1 and CDR2 from the germline V gene are SGHRS and YFSETQ. The germline V and J ends were trimmed by 4 bases and 5 bases, with 18 bases remaining between them. The CDR3 DNA reads as TGCGCCAGCAGCGCCGGGACTGTACTAGGGGAGACCCAGTACTTC. This gives the protein CASSAGTVLGETQYF.

The V gene is TRBV19, the J gene TRBJ2-1, with 9 positions matching TRBD1. This CDR3 contains 13 residues. Germline V gives CDR1 LNHDA, CDR2 SQIVND (reference sequence). V gave up 8 bases and J gave up 2 bases; unmatched junction bases: 1. CDR3 sequence: CASGQGPYNEQFF. CDR3 DNA: TGTGCCAGTGGACAGGGGCCCTACAATGAGCAGTTCTTC.

A single count supports this clone. This rearrangement joins TRBV10-1 to TRBJ2-5; the D gene is possibly TRBD1 (5 bases). This CDR3 is built from 13 residues. Germline V gives CDR1 WNHNN, CDR2 SYGVQD (reference sequence). The V gene lost 0 bases and the J gene lost 5 bases, with 7 bases spanning the gap. The CDR3 region has the DNA TGCGCCAGCAGTGAGTCAAAGGGGGAGACCCAGTACTTC. Translated, it gives CASSESKGETQYF.

The sample holds one count of this clone. The rearrangement uses TRBV29-1 and TRBJ1-2; 9 bases are a match to TRBD1. This CDR3 is built from 13 residues. Germline V gives CDR1 SQVTM, CDR2 ANQGSEA. With 7 bases clipped from V and 5 bases from J, the junction kept 8 bases outside the gene matches. For the CDR3, the DNA is TGCAGCGGTGACAGGGGGGCTGGATATGGCTACACCTTC. Protein product: CSGDRGAGYGYTF.

The chain combines TRBV5-5 with TRBJ2-3, with 8 bases that match TRBD1. Germline CDR1 SGHKS, CDR2 YYEKEE (reference sequence). The CDR3 runs 17 residues. Trimming at V came to 0 bases and at J to 4 bases, leaving 10 bases not matched to a gene. CDR3 DNA sequence: TGTGCCAGCAGCTTGGCCCCTCCTCGACAGGGGTCAGATACGCAGTATTTT. As protein: CASSLAPPRQGSDTQYF. Using reference TRBV5-5 and TRBJ2-3 for the parts outside the CDR3, the full variable domain is DAGVTQSPTHLIKTRGQQVTLRCSPISGHKSVSWYQQVLGQGPQFIFQYYEKEERGRGNFPDRFSARQFPNYSSELNVNALLLGDSALYLCASSLAPPRQGSDTQYFGPGTRLTVL.

The CDR3 sequence: CASSIWQGMGYTF. CDR3 nucleotides: TGTGCCAGTAGTATCTGGCAGGGCATGGGCTACACCTTC. The V call is TRBV19, the J call TRBJ1-2; a weak D match, TRBD1 (5 bases). Germline V gives CDR1 LNHDA, CDR2 SQIVND (reference sequence). The CDR3 is 13 residues long. V lost 3 bases to trimming and J lost 8 bases, with 13 bases between them. The full variable domain, in which reference TRBV19 and TRBJ1-2 provide the parts outside the CDR3, is DGGITQSPKYLFRKEGQNVTLSCEQNLNHDAMYWYRQDPGQGLRLIYYSQIVNDFQKGDIAEGYSVSREKKESFPLTVTSAQKNPTAFYLCASSIWQGMGYTFGSGTRLTVV.

The chain couples TRBV2 to TRBJ1-2; a weak D match, TRBD1 (6 bases). Trimming removed 2 bases at V and 7 bases at J, with 8 bases between. CDR1 is SNHLY, CDR2 FYNNEI, per germline. The CDR3 runs 12 residues. CDR3 loop: CASSEYRAGYTF. DNA of the CDR3: TGTGCCAGCAGTGAATACAGGGCTGGCTACACCTTC.

The chain recombines TRBV19 with TRBJ1-2; 7 bases line up with TRBD1. This CDR3 spans 16 amino acids. Trimming removed 3 bases from V and 5 bases from J; junction bases left unmatched: 12. CDR1 and CDR2 (germline): LNHDA, SQIVND (reference sequence). CDR3 nucleotide sequence: TGTGCCAGTAGTATTAGCCCACAGGGGTCCTTTTATGGCTACACCTTC. Protein sequence: CASSISPQGSFYGYTF.

The chain carries TRBV11-2 and TRBJ2-6, with TRBD1 matching 9 bases. Germline V gene data show CDR1 as SGHAT and CDR2 as FQNNGV. This CDR3 contains 18 residues. J was trimmed by 1 base and V by 5 bases; bases with no gene match: 9. This chain's CDR3 is CASSQLPGQGSGANVLTF. The DNA of the CDR3 is TGTGCCAGCAGCCAATTACCGGGACAGGGTTCTGGGGCCAACGTCCTGACTTTC.

The chain has TRBV5-5 and TRBJ2-5; TRBD2 might be the D (6 bases). The CDR3 runs 16 residues. The germline V gene encodes CDR1 SGHKS and CDR2 YYEKEE (reference sequence). Trimming took off 0 bases at V and 1 base at J, with 13 bases between the two ends. The CDR3 here is CASSLAGGLIQETQYF. The DNA for the CDR3 is TGTGCCAGCAGCTTGGCCGGAGGGTTAATCCAAGAGACCCAGTACTTC.

This clone was seen a single time. The J gene is TRBJ2-7, the V gene TRBV27; 12 bases align to TRBD2. The ends lost 5 bases at V and 8 bases at J; junction bases unmatched: 4. Germline V lookup: CDR1 MNHEY, CDR2 SMNVEV (reference sequence). This CDR3 comprises 13 residues. CDR3 DNA: TGTGCCAGCAGTATGACTAGCGGGAGACAGCAGTACTTC. Its translation: CASSMTSGRQQYF.

The table lists this clone with a count of one. This chain connects TRBV29-1 to TRBJ2-3; TRBD2 aligns across 8 bases. The V gene end was trimmed by 4 bases and the J gene end by 1 base; junction bases not matched to a gene: 4. Germline V CDR1 and CDR2: SQVTM, ANQGSEA. This CDR3 is 14 amino acids long. CDR3 nucleotides: TGCAGCGTTGCGCGGGAGGTTGGCACAGATACGCAGTATTTT. Translated, it gives CSVAREVGTDTQYF.

This rearrangement joins TRBV13 to TRBJ2-7; the match to TRBD1 covers 7 bases. Per germline, CDR1 PRHDT and CDR2 FYEKMQ (reference sequence). The CDR3 is made up of 14 amino acids. V dropped 0 bases and J dropped 5; count of bases not matched to a gene: 4. Here the CDR3 reads CASSLGYRGHEQYF. The CDR3 DNA follows: TGTGCCAGCAGCTTAGGATACAGGGGACACGAGCAGTACTTC.

The J gene is TRBJ1-3, the V gene TRBV5-5; D is uncertain. The CDR3 covers 19 residues. The germline CDR1 and CDR2 sequences are SGHKS and YYEKEE (reference sequence). V lost 0 bases, J lost 1 base, and 20 bases lay in between. The CDR3 here is CASSLVADLFATSGNTIYF. For the CDR3, the DNA is TGTGCCAGCAGCTTGGTAGCTGATCTTTTTGCCACTTCTGGAAACACCATATATTTT.

The V call is TRBV4-2, the J call TRBJ1-6, with 7 nucleotides matching TRBD1. The CDR3 length is 19 residues. V trimming: 0 bases; J trimming: 0 bases; junction bases outside the gene matches: 8. Germline V gene data show CDR1 as LGHNA and CDR2 as YNFKEQ. CDR3 residues: CASSQDGPKGASYNSPLHF. CDR3 in DNA: TGTGCCAGCAGCCAAGATGGACCCAAGGGGGCCTCCTATAATTCACCCCTCCACTTT.

The rearrangement uses TRBV11-1 and TRBJ2-7; 14 bases are a match to TRBD2. Germline values: CDR1 SGHAT, CDR2 FQDESV (reference sequence). The CDR3 runs to 19 residues. V was clipped by 0 bases and J by 1 base; unmatched bases: 8. The chain's CDR3 is CASSLAFGLAGGPSYEQYF. The DNA of the CDR3 is TGTGCCAGCAGCTTAGCGTTCGGACTAGCGGGGGGACCATCCTACGAGCAGTACTTC.

The chain has TRBV15 and TRBJ1-5; 8 nucleotides match TRBD1. V dropped 5 bases and J dropped 7; count of bases not matched to a gene: 13. This CDR3 comprises 16 residues. Per germline, CDR1 LNHNV and CDR2 YYDKDF (reference sequence). CDR3 sequence: CATSPKGDRRGQPQHF. The CDR3, as DNA: TGTGCCACCAGCCCGAAGGGGGACAGGAGGGGACAGCCCCAGCATTTT.

J is TRBJ1-2 and V is TRBV5-4; D gene unclear. The CDR3 runs to 14 residues. Trimming pared 1 base from V and 4 bases from J, leaving 11 bases between. The germline CDR1 and CDR2 sequences are SGHNT and YYREEE (reference sequence). The CDR3 region is CASSLTHSLYGYTF. CDR3 sequence (DNA): TGTGCCAGCAGCTTGACACACAGTCTCTATGGCTACACCTTC.

The chain recombines TRBV19 with TRBJ1-5; TRBD1 matches at 7 bases. The CDR3 totals 17 residues. Germline V gene sequence: CDR1 LNHDA, CDR2 SQIVND (reference sequence). Trimming took 3 bases from V and 0 from J; bases not matched to a gene: 8. The CDR3, as DNA: TGTGCCAGTAGTATTACTGGGACAGAGTATAGCAATCAGCCCCAGCATTTT. It codes for CASSITGTEYSNQPQHF.

This clone was seen just once. The chain joins TRBV19 to TRBJ2-1, with 7 bases identical to TRBD1. V trimming: 2 bases; J trimming: 9 bases; junction bases outside the gene matches: 7. The CDR3 sequence is 14 residues long. The germline CDR1 and CDR2 sequences are LNHDA and SQIVND (reference sequence). The DNA of the CDR3 is TGTGCCAGTAGTATAATACAGGGGTTAGGTGAGCAGTTCTTC. Protein product: CASSIIQGLGEQFF.

The chain couples TRBV4-3 to TRBJ2-7; 8 positions match TRBD1. Germline values: CDR1 LGHNA, CDR2 YSLEER. The CDR3 is made up of 15 amino acids. Germline trimming cut 4 bases from V and 3 bases from J; bases unmatched to any gene: 8. This chain's CDR3 is CASSPRAGQGYEQYF. DNA for the CDR3: TGCGCCAGCAGCCCGAGGGCAGGACAGGGCTACGAGCAGTACTTC.

The chain joins TRBV9 to TRBJ2-5; 7 bases map to TRBD1. This CDR3 has 14 residues. Germline CDR1 reads SGDLS; CDR2 reads YYNGEE. V lost 0 bases and J lost 8; bases outside the gene matches: 7. CDR3 protein: CASSVGVAGGTQYF. The CDR3 nucleotides read TGTGCCAGCAGCGTAGGTGTGGCAGGGGGAACCCAGTACTTC.

The CDR3 DNA sequence: TGTGCCAGCAGCTTGTGGGGACAGTTCACGTACCCCTACGAGCAGTACTTC. Translated, it gives CASSLWGQFTYPYEQYF. The rearrangement uses TRBV5-6 and TRBJ2-7, with 7 bases lining up with TRBD1. The CDR3 covers 17 residues. Germline V gives CDR1 SGHDT, CDR2 YYEEEE. The V gene end was trimmed by 1 base and the J gene end by 2 bases; junction bases not matched to a gene: 12.

The gene calls are TRBV18 and TRBJ1-2; 7 bases align to TRBD1. The CDR3 sequence is 17 residues long. Germline trimming cut 2 bases from V and 2 bases from J; bases unmatched to any gene: 11. Per germline, CDR1 KGHSH and CDR2 LQKENI. The CDR3, as DNA: TGTGCCAGCTCACCATCCCCCACAGGGGCTAAAAACTATGGCTACACCTTC. It codes for CASSPSPTGAKNYGYTF.